This TCR beta chain was sequenced in a study of response to subunit inactivated influenza vaccine. One entry per CDR3 protein results from TCRdb running MiXCR on the RT-PCR reads. The sample lists 300,000 to 350,000 distinct CDR3 sequences, less than 25% seen once, with roughly 10% in the top ten. Points on this clonotype: Its antigen remains unidentified.

Points from the study as a whole: That few new T cells are recruited by each seasonal influenza vaccination was the authors' suggestion.

With 8 bases clipped from V and 2 bases from J, the junction kept 6 bases outside the gene matches. The CDR3 totals 15 residues. The rearrangement uses TRBV12-3 or TRBV12-4 and TRBJ1-4; 9 bases map to TRBD1. The sequenced sample was PBMCs from blood, obtained less than 22 months after vaccination. The receptor was isolated from a man in his fifties or sixties who received an inactivated influenza vaccine. The CDR3 spells CASGRTGATNEKLFF. DNA for the CDR3: TGTGCCAGCGGAAGGACAGGGGCCACTAATGAAAAACTGTTTTTT.